This TCR beta chain was identified in a study of cytomegalovirus exposure and HLA in healthy donors. The CDR3 runs to 16 residues. The V and J ends lost 2 bases and 5 bases respectively, with 16 bases between them. In germline, CDR1 is MDHEN, CDR2 SYDVKM. 60 Vbeta and 13 Jbeta primers were used in PCR. The protocol was immunoSEQ multiplex PCR, while the TCRdb copy is restricted to in-frame clones and leaves out a portion. The sample includes 55,000 to 75,000 clones, about 75% of them seen just once. The sequenced sample consisted of PBMCs. The gene calls are TRBV28 and TRBJ1-5, with D perhaps TRBD1 (6 bases). This receptor was taken from a young woman in good health and CMV-seropositive. CDR3 DNA: TGTGCCAGCAGTTTACGGGCAGGGGCAGGGGATCAGCCCCAGCATTTT. Translation gives CASSLRAGAGDQPQHF.